The present T cell receptor (beta chain) was sequenced within a study of vaccination and CD4 T cells after COVID-19. This CDR3 contains 12 residues. The Oncomine TCR Beta short-read assay was what sequenced the DNA obtained from cultured CD4+ T cells. CD4+ T cells were cultured, and genomic DNA was extracted from them. One entry per CDR3 protein results from TCRdb running MiXCR on the PCR reads. The repertoire holds about 21,000 distinct CDR3 sequences, with under 60% as singletons. Treatment: roughly 10-day PBMC culture with coronavirus spike peptide pools or control peptides (ViraFEST assay). To note about this clonotype: Its specificity is unknown.

The TCR originated in a human donor who had recovered from COVID-19. The V gene is TRBV21-1, the J gene TRBJ2-7; no DNA check was done on the table's D call, TRBD1. TRBV21-1 is deemed a pseudogene. Source material: CD4+ T cells from blood, cultured in vitro. DNA for the CDR3: TGTGCCAGCACCTCGCCCCGCTACGAGCAGTACTTC. Protein sequence: CASTSPRYEQYF.